This TCR beta chain was recorded in a study of memory CD4+ T cells and cytomegalovirus serostatus. Study-level information: This sample comes from healthy Belgian adults, fewer than ten CMV seropositive, about 23 seronegative. Study-level results: A US-trained random forest predicted CMV serostatus with median AUC roughly 0.91.

The sort gate was single viable CD3+CD4+CD8-CD45RO+ cells for memory CD4+ T cells. CD4+ T cells were isolated by positive magnetic selection. Study processing details: After removing out-of-frame reads, around 2,100,000 distinct TCRbeta sequences remained. Some clones are missing from TCRdb's copy, which holds only in-frame ones; the method was immunoSEQ multiplex PCR. V and J calls and clone size are copied from that table; D and trimming were computed from the DNA. The profile shows some 57,000 clones, more than 60% of them singletons. Trimming stripped 5 bases from V and 3 bases from J, with 20 bases between. Germline V CDR1 and CDR2: SGHTA, FQGNSA. The CDR3 loop spans 16 amino acids. Of note for this clone: Antigen specificity is unknown.

V gene TRBV7-2 combines with J gene TRBJ2-7, with a tentative D call TRBD2 (6 bases). This clonotype was sampled from an adult in good health and CMV-seronegative. Sequenced sample: memory CD4+ T cells from blood. This CDR3 reads CASSLDGGGFDYEQYF. Written as DNA, the CDR3 is TGTGCCAGCAGCCTGGACGGGGGAGGCTTCGACTACGAGCAGTACTTC. The full variable domain, with the rest looked up from reference TRBV7-2 and TRBJ2-7, is GAGVSQSPSNKVTEKGKDVELRCDPISGHTALYWYRQSLGQGLEFLIYFQGNSAPDKSGLPSDRFSAERTGGSVSTLTIQRTQQEDSAVYLCASSLDGGGFDYEQYFGPGTRLTVT.